This TCR beta chain was obtained from a study of resident and recirculating memory T cells in vitiligo. Sequencing was performed with immunoSEQ multiplex PCR; in TCRdb, only in-frame clones are kept and a portion is missing. Of 40,000 to 50,000 clones listed, nearly 95% are singletons. Stable vitiligo meant no lesion change over the previous 6 months. Germline loops: CDR1 MGHRA, CDR2 YSYEKL. V dropped 5 bases and J dropped 8 bases, with 15 bases sitting between them. The CDR3 has 13 amino acids. Sequenced material: blood. The clonotype comes from a male donor with vitiligo. J is TRBJ1-2 and V is TRBV4-1; D perhaps matches TRBD1 (5 bases). Here the CDR3 DNA reads TGCGCCAGCAGCTCGGACACGATGGGGGGCTACACCTTC. It is translated as CASSSDTMGGYTF.